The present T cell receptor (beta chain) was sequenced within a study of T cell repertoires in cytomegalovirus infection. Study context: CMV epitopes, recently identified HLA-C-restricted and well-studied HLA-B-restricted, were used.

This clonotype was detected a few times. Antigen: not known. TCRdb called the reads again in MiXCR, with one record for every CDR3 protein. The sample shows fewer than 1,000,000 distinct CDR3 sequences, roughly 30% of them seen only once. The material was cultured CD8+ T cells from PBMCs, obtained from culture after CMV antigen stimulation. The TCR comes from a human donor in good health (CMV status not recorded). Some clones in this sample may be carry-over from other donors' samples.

The CDR3 DNA is TGTGCCAGCAGCGCCGGGGGCGAAGAGACCCAGTACTTC. This translates into CASSAGGEETQYF. J is TRBJ2-5 and V is TRBV9, with D perhaps assigned TRBD1 or TRBD2 (6 bases each). V was clipped by 3 bases and J by 3 bases, with 9 bases between them. Germline V gene data show CDR1 as SGDLS and CDR2 as YYNGEE. The length of the CDR3 is 13 residues.